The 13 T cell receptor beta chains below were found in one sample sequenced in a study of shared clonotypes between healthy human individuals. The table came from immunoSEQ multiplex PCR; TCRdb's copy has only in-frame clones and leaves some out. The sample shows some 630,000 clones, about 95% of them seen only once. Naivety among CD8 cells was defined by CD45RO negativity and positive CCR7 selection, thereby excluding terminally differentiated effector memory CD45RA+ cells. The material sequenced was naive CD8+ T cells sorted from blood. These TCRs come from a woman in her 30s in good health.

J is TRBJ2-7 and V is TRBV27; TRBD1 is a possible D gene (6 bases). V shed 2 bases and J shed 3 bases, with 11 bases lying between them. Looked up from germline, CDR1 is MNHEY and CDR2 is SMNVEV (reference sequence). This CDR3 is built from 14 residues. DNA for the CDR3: TGTGCCAGCAGTTTAGGGACACCTAACTACGAGCAGTACTTC. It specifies CASSLGTPNYEQYF.

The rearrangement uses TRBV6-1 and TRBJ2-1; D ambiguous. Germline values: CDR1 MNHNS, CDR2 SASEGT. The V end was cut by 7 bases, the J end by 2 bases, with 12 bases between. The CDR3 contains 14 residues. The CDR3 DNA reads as TGTGCCAGCATACTGGACGTCCCCTACAATGAGCAGTTCTTC. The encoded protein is CASILDVPYNEQFF.

The CDR3 loop reads CASGGTGHSYNEQFF. The CDR3 bases are TGTGCCAGCGGAGGGACAGGGCACTCCTACAATGAGCAGTTCTTC. The chain links TRBV27 to TRBJ2-1, with 9 positions matching TRBD1. The CDR3 totals 15 residues. Germline CDR1 and CDR2: MNHEY and SMNVEV (reference sequence). J was trimmed by 0 bases and V by 8 bases; bases with no gene match: 5.

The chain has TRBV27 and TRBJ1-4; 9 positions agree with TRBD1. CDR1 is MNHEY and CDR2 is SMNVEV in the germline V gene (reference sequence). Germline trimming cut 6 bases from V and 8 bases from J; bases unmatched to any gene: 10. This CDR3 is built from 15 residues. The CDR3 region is CASRNVQGAWEKLFF. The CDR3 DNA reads TGTGCCAGCAGGAACGTACAGGGGGCCTGGGAAAAACTGTTTTTT.

Here the CDR3 reads CASSLGAGTLRWEQYF. In DNA form, the CDR3 reads TGTGCCAGCAGCTTGGGGGCCGGGACACTAAGGTGGGAGCAGTACTTC. This chain links TRBV5-6 with TRBJ2-7; D is perhaps TRBD1 (6 bases). Germline values: CDR1 SGHDT, CDR2 YYEEEE. The CDR3 has 16 residues. The germline V and J ends were trimmed by 0 bases and 7 bases, with 20 bases remaining between them.

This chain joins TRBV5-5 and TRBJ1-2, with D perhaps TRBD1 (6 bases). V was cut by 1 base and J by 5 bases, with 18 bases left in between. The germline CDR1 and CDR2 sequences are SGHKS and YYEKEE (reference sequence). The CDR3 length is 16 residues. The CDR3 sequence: CASSLSDRSSGYGYTF. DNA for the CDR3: TGTGCCAGCAGCTTGTCGGACAGATCGTCAGGTTATGGCTACACCTTC.

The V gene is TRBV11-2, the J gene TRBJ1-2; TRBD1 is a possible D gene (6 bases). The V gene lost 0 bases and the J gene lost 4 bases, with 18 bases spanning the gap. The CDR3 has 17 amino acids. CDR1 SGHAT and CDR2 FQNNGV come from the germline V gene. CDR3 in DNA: TGTGCCAGCAGCTTAGACCCTCTTGGGGGCTGGGGCTATGGCTACACCTTC. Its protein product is CASSLDPLGGWGYGYTF.

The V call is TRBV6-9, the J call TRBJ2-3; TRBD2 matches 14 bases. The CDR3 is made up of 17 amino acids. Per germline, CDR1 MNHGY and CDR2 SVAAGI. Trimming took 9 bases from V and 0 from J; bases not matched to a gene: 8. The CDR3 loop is CARSPWTSGRSTDTQYF. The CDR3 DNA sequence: TGTGCCAGATCACCGTGGACTAGCGGGAGGAGCACAGATACGCAGTATTTT.

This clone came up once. This chain's CDR3 is CASSFGTGKSGYTF. The CDR3 DNA reads as TGTGCCAGCAGCTTCGGTACAGGGAAGTCGGGCTACACCTTC. The gene calls are TRBV7-9 and TRBJ1-2; TRBD1 might be the D (6 bases). Germline CDR1 SEHNR, CDR2 FQNEAQ (reference sequence). This CDR3 comprises 14 residues. V gave up 3 bases and J gave up 8 bases, with 16 bases separating them. Drawing the rest from reference TRBV7-9 and TRBJ1-2, the complete variable domain is DTGVSQNPRHKITKRGQNVTFRCDPISEHNRLYWYRQTLGQGPEFLTYFQNEAQLEKSRLLSDRFSAERPKGSFSTLEIQRTEQGDSAMYLCASSFGTGKSGYTFGSGTRLTVV.

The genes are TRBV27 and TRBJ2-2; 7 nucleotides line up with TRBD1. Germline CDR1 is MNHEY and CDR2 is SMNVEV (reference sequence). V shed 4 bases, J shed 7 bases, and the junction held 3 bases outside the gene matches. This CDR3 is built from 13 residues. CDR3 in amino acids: CASSWDSHGELFF. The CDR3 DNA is TGTGCCAGCAGTTGGGACAGCCACGGGGAGCTGTTTTTT.

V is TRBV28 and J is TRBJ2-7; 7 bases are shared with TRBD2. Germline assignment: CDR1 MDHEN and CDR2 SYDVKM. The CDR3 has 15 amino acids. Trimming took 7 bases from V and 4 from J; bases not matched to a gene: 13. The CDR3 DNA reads TGTGCCAGCAAAATCGGGGCGGGAGAGTTGTACGAGCAGTACTTC. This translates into CASKIGAGELYEQYF.

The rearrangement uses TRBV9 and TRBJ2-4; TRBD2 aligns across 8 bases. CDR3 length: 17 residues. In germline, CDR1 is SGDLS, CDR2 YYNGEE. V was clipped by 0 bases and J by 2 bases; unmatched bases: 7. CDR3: CASSVAGGPVSKNIQYF. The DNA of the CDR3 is TGTGCCAGCAGCGTAGCGGGAGGGCCTGTTTCCAAAAACATTCAGTACTTC.

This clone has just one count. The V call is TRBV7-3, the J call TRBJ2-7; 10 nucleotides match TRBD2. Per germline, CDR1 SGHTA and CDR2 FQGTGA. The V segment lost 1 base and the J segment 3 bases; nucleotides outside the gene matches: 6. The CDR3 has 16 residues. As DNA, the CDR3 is TGTGCCAGCAGCTTAAGACCGGCTAGCGGGAGCTACGAGCAGTACTTC. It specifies CASSLRPASGSYEQYF.